This T cell receptor beta chain originates from a study of cytotoxic CD8 clonotypes in ibrutinib-treated CLL. Looking at the study overall: In all, roughly 11 patients were relapsed/refractory, some 14 were treatment-naive and roughly 18 were IGHV unmutated.

The data were produced by immunoSEQ multiplex PCR, yet TCRdb's version contains in-frame clones alone and is incomplete. The table shows around 140,000 clones, with around 77% occurring only once. The ends were cut back, 4 bases at V and 7 bases at J, with 7 bases in the middle. Germline CDR1 reads MNHNS; CDR2 reads SASEGT. CDR3 size: 11 residues. The study, taken as a whole, reports: Baseline levels of clonality went above those of age-matched healthy donors and moved with circulating CD8+ T-cell counts.

Notes on this clone: The antigen is unknown.

The material sequenced was PBMCs, taken after 12 months of ibrutinib treatment. This sequence originates from a human donor with chronic lymphocytic leukemia. J is TRBJ1-1 and V is TRBV6-1, with D unresolved. Written as DNA, the CDR3 is TGTGCCAGCAGTGTGAGGGTTGAAGCTTTCTTT. Amino acid sequence: CASSVRVEAFF.